This T cell receptor beta chain comes out of a study of beta chain features in type 1 diabetes. About the study: No patient-donor differences in age, gender, total cells or subset yield.

This clone showed up just a few times. Its specificity is unknown. CD45RO/CCR7/CD25/CD127/CD95/CD27 sorting isolated CD4+ naive, central memory, regulatory and stem cell-like memory cells. The investigators reverse transcribed all of the isolated RNA, so they sequenced expressed TCRB transcripts. TCRdb keeps only in-frame clones here, not all; method: immunoSEQ multiplex PCR. The data contain some 250,000 clones, roughly 11% of them singletons. Findings of the study overall: All four CD4+ subsets of Type 1 diabetes patients contained TCRB CDR3s that were moderately but significantly shorter. A pattern of fewer insertions and more deletions at VDJ junctions was seen in type 1 diabetes patients.

CDR1 is SGHRS, CDR2 YFSETQ, per germline. V dropped 4 bases and J dropped 1 base, with 17 bases sitting between them. The CDR3 sequence is 16 residues long. Material: naive CD4+ T cells from blood. The clonotype originates from a man aged 25-45 years with type 1 diabetes. V and J are TRBV5-1 and TRBJ1-1; a possible D gene is TRBD1 (5 bases). The CDR3 protein is CASSPGHKITNTEAFF. The CDR3 coding sequence is TGCGCCAGCAGCCCTGGACACAAAATAACGAACACTGAAGCTTTCTTT.